This TCR beta chain was retrieved from a study of OX40 agonist ivuxolimab in advanced cancers. Study-wide background: Partial responses were achieved by three patients, of whom one had hepatocellular carcinoma and two had cutaneous melanoma. Study findings and constraints: Partial responders dosed at 0.1-3.0 mg/kg displayed clonal expansion ranking among the lowest.

CDR1 is LGHNA, CDR2 YNFKEQ, per germline. Trimming left V 2 bases short and J 3 bases short, with 13 bases between. This CDR3 spans 16 amino acids. Using immunoSEQ multiplex PCR, the repertoire was profiled, and TCRdb retains in-frame clones only, with some absent. The top ten clones hold under 0.6% of a sample with about 73,000 clones, over 75% of them seen once. Points on this clone: The antigen remains undetermined.

The rearrangement uses TRBV4-2 and TRBJ2-2, with unresolved D. The receptor's source is an adult with an advanced solid tumor such as melanoma, head and neck, liver or kidney cancer. The sequencing used CD4+ or CD8+ T cells sorted from blood, collected in a trial of the OX40 agonist ivuxolimab. Here the CDR3 DNA reads TGTGCCAGCAGCCAATCGTGGGGTTGGGACACCGGGGAGCTGTTTTTT. Protein sequence: CASSQSWGWDTGELFF.